Each of the 22 T cell receptor beta chains below was sequenced from the same sample in a study of CD8+CD57+ T cells in acquired aplastic anemia (dated by TCRdb to 2016 to 2019). The patients picked for sequencing were ones in whom flow cytometry had shown an expansion of CD8+CD57+ cells. For sequencing, an Illumina HiSeq 2000 was employed. Profiling of TCR beta VDJ combinations and CDR3 sequences used genomic DNA as the template. In-frame beta chains were kept once TCRdb had trimmed the public reads at Q25 with fastp and called clones with MiXCR. A single entry per CDR3 protein holds the most common genes and DNA from its merged rows. Here the sample has 150,000 to 180,000 distinct CDR3 sequences; about 54% occur a single time. The leading ten clones occupy about 12% of the sample. Sequencing was carried out using sorted CD4+, CD8+, or CD8+CD57+ T cells (not recorded which) from PBMCs. The receptors here all came from a human donor with aplastic anemia.

The J gene is TRBJ2-5, the V gene TRBV24-1; 10 nucleotides match TRBD1. The V segment lost 1 base and the J segment 0 bases; nucleotides outside the gene matches: 10. The CDR3 is 19 amino acids. CDR1 and CDR2 from the germline V gene are KGHDR and SFDVKD. The CDR3 DNA follows: TGTGCCACCAGTGATTTCTCACCAGGACAGGGGGGAAACCAAGAGACCCAGTACTTC. It yields the protein CATSDFSPGQGGNQETQYF.

This clonotype has only a few counts. The chain employs TRBV7-3 and TRBJ2-3, with D possibly TRBD2 on 7 matching bases. Germline V CDR1 and CDR2: SGHTA, FQGTGA. Deletions cut 8 bases from V and 2 bases from J, with 11 bases between. The CDR3 has 13 amino acids. Here the CDR3 DNA reads TGTGCCAGCGGGGGGGGCACCACAGATACGCAGTATTTT. Amino acid sequence: CASGGGTTDTQYF.

Concerning this clonotype itself: An end of the junction differs from the germline gene, which may be a read error. The rearrangement joins TRBV20-1 to TRBJ2-5; 7 nucleotides match TRBD2. The germline V gene has CDR1 DFQATT and CDR2 SNEGSKA (reference sequence). The CDR3 has 14 amino acids. The CDR3 region has the DNA TGCAGTGCAAGCCCCGGGACTAACCAAGAGGCCCAGTACTTC. Its translation is CSASPGTNQEAQYF.

In nucleotides, the CDR3 is TGTGCCAGCAGTGGAGCCTCCAGCGGGTCACCCCTCCACTTT. Translating it yields CASSGASSGSPLHF. The chain couples TRBV2 to TRBJ1-6, with D unclear. Trimming removed 4 bases at V and 10 bases at J, with 14 bases between. Germline V gene sequence: CDR1 SNHLY, CDR2 FYNNEI. The CDR3 length is 14 residues.

V is TRBV2 and J is TRBJ1-1; 7 bases line up with TRBD1. The CDR3 runs to 15 residues. The junction had 7 bases not matched to a gene; V was cut back by 5 bases and J by 1 base. CDR1 is SNHLY and CDR2 is FYNNEI in the germline V gene. Here the CDR3 reads CASSLLRTGNTEAFF. Written as DNA, the CDR3 is TGTGCCAGCAGTCTCCTTCGGACAGGGAACACTGAAGCTTTCTTT.

This rearrangement joins TRBV7-8 to TRBJ1-2, with 7 nucleotides matching TRBD1. CDR3 length equals 15 residues. Germline V lookup: CDR1 SGHVS, CDR2 FQNEAQ. The J segment lost 5 bases and the V segment lost 5 bases, leaving 11 bases of the junction unmatched. This chain's CDR3 is CASSISRGRGYGYTF. Written as DNA, the CDR3 is TGTGCCAGCAGCATCAGTAGGGGGCGCGGGTATGGCTACACCTTC.

The chain recombines TRBV7-8 with TRBJ2-2; D unresolved. CDR3 length equals 16 residues. Germline CDR1 reads SGHVS; CDR2 reads FQNEAQ. V was pared by 1 base and J by 0 bases, with 9 bases between. The CDR3 nucleotides are TGTGCCAGCAGCTTAGGTTTCGAGTCGAACACCGGGGAGCTGTTTTTT. As protein: CASSLGFESNTGELFF.

This clonotype was recorded at least ten times. J is TRBJ2-5 and V is TRBV7-9; possibly TRBD2 for D (6 bases). Trimming took 2 bases from V and 8 from J, leaving 18 bases between them. CDR3 size: 15 residues. Germline-derived CDR1 and CDR2 are SEHNR and FQNEAQ (reference sequence). CDR3 DNA sequence: TGTGCCAGCAGCTTAATTTCTGGGGGACTCATCACCCAGTACTTC. Residues: CASSLISGGLITQYF.

The rearrangement links TRBV20-1 to TRBJ2-3, with 7 bases identical to TRBD2. The CDR3 has 13 residues. The germline gives CDR1 DFQATT, CDR2 SNEGSKA (reference sequence). Trimming took 6 bases from V and 2 from J; bases not matched to a gene: 5. CDR3 DNA sequence: TGCAGTGCAAAGACTAGCTACACAGATACGCAGTATTTT. This sequence encodes CSAKTSYTDTQYF.

This clonotype was picked up one time. The V call is TRBV24-1, the J call TRBJ2-1; 13 bases align to TRBD2. V lost 5 bases, J lost 9 bases, and 6 bases stayed unmatched. The CDR3 extends over 15 amino acids. The V gene's germline CDR1 is KGHDR and CDR2 SFDVKD. The CDR3 nucleotides are TGTGCCACCAGTGGCGTGGGACTAGCGGGAATTGAGCAGTTCTTC. As protein: CATSGVGLAGIEQFF.

This CDR3 is CASSGSSGRAYEQYF. The CDR3 coding sequence is TGTGCCAGCAGTGGTAGTTCGGGCCGAGCCTACGAGCAGTACTTC. The V and J genes are TRBV2 and TRBJ2-7; D unclear. From germline, CDR1 is SNHLY and CDR2 FYNNEI. Trimming pared 4 bases from V and 2 bases from J, leaving 15 bases between. The CDR3 is 15 amino acids. The full variable domain, in which reference TRBV2 and TRBJ2-7 provide the parts outside the CDR3, is EPEVTQTPSHQVTQMGQEVILRCVPISNHLYFYWYRQILGQKVEFLVSFYNNEISEKSEIFDDQFSVERPDGSNFTLKIRSTKLEDSAMYFCASSGSSGRAYEQYFGPGTRLTVT.

Ten or more counts support this clonotype. V usage is TRBV9 and J usage is TRBJ2-7; no reliable D call. The CDR3 runs to 14 residues. The V end was cut by 6 bases, the J end by 3 bases, with 16 bases between. CDR1 SGDLS and CDR2 YYNGEE come from the germline V gene. The CDR3 here is CASITTGQFYEQYF. CDR3 DNA: TGTGCCAGCATTACGACCGGGCAATTCTACGAGCAGTACTTC.

The V gene is TRBV7-9, the J gene TRBJ2-7; 8 bases are shared with TRBD2. V shed 4 bases and J 2 bases; nucleotides not matched to a gene: 7. Germline CDR1 SEHNR, CDR2 FQNEAQ (reference sequence). This CDR3 is built from 15 residues. The CDR3 protein is CASSYSGGPTYEQYF. The CDR3 DNA is TGTGCCAGCAGCTATTCGGGGGGGCCCACCTACGAGCAGTACTTC.

This clonotype was seen at least ten times. The chain couples TRBV15 to TRBJ2-2, with 7 bases matching TRBD1. The CDR3 has 14 amino acids. Trimming cost V 5 bases and J 5 bases; bases outside gene matches: 5. From germline, CDR1 is LNHNV and CDR2 YYDKDF (reference sequence). CDR3: CATSGTEGTGELFF. CDR3 in DNA: TGTGCCACCAGCGGGACAGAGGGAACCGGGGAGCTGTTTTTT.

This chain links TRBV20-1 with TRBJ2-3, with TRBD2 matching 14 bases. V lost 4 bases, J lost 3 bases, and 9 bases stayed unmatched. CDR3 length equals 17 residues. In germline, CDR1 is DFQATT, CDR2 SNEGSKA (reference sequence). The CDR3 here is CSATKGLAGVVTDTQYF. The DNA of the CDR3 is TGCAGTGCTACAAAGGGACTAGCGGGAGTGGTGACAGATACGCAGTATTTT.

The chain couples TRBV24-1 to TRBJ2-5; 11 bases match TRBD1. Germline loops: CDR1 KGHDR, CDR2 SFDVKD. The CDR3 totals 16 residues. The V and J ends lost 0 bases and 6 bases, in that order; junction bases with no gene match: 5. CDR3 DNA sequence: TGTGCCACCAGTGATTTGCGGACAGGGGGCGTGCAGACCCAGTACTTC. Encoded protein: CATSDLRTGGVQTQYF.

The rearrangement joins TRBV20-1 to TRBJ2-5, with TRBD1 matching 8 bases. The V gene end was trimmed by 2 bases and the J gene end by 5 bases; junction bases not matched to a gene: 7. This CDR3 contains 14 residues. Per the germline V gene, CDR1 is DFQATT and CDR2 is SNEGSKA (reference sequence). The CDR3 loop reads CSARPPTGVETQYF. CDR3 DNA: TGCAGTGCTAGACCTCCGACAGGGGTTGAGACCCAGTACTTC.

The chain employs TRBV10-2 and TRBJ2-1; 7 bases align to TRBD2. Trimming took 9 bases from V and 6 from J; bases not matched to a gene: 8. CDR3 length: 13 amino acids. In germline, CDR1 is WSHSY, CDR2 SAAADI. The chain's CDR3 is CASSTGTINEQFF. CDR3 nucleotides: TGCGCCAGTTCGACCGGGACTATCAATGAGCAGTTCTTC.

The rearrangement uses TRBV19 and TRBJ2-3; 13 positions match TRBD2. CDR3 length equals 16 residues. Germline CDR1 and CDR2: LNHDA and SQIVND (reference sequence). J was trimmed by 4 bases and V by 3 bases; bases with no gene match: 4. The CDR3 sequence is CASSMGLAGRADTQYF. The CDR3 nucleotides read TGTGCCAGTAGTATGGGACTAGCGGGGAGGGCAGATACGCAGTATTTT.

The chain employs TRBV20-1 and TRBJ1-6; D remains ambiguous. The length of the CDR3 is 15 residues. In germline, CDR1 is DFQATT, CDR2 SNEGSKA (reference sequence). With 5 bases removed from V and 2 bases from J, the gap between germline ends came to 13 bases. The CDR3 region has the DNA TGCAGTGCTCCACTCGATAGGGCCTATAATTCACCCCTCCACTTT. Residues: CSAPLDRAYNSPLHF.

The J gene is TRBJ2-5, the V gene TRBV20-1, with 9 positions matching TRBD1. Germline V CDR1 and CDR2: DFQATT, SNEGSKA (reference sequence). The CDR3 length is 15 residues. Trimming took 5 bases from V and 1 from J; bases not matched to a gene: 8. CDR3 DNA sequence: TGCAGTGCTCCTCCTCAGGACAGGGGCCAAGAGACCCAGTACTTC. Translation gives CSAPPQDRGQETQYF.

The chain employs TRBV9 and TRBJ2-3; D unclear. The ends were cut back, 0 bases at V and 7 bases at J, with 9 bases in the middle. The V gene's germline CDR1 is SGDLS and CDR2 YYNGEE. The CDR3 is made up of 13 amino acids. The CDR3 protein is CASSVVEGNTQYF. In DNA, the CDR3 is TGTGCCAGCAGCGTAGTCGAAGGGAATACGCAGTATTTT.